This T cell receptor beta chain was sequenced for a study of response to subunit inactivated influenza vaccine. TCRdb re-called the RT-PCR reads through MiXCR, storing one row per CDR3 protein. This sample has 150,000 to 200,000 distinct CDR3 sequences; 9.2% occur once, and the top ten carry about a tenth. This CDR3 is built from 16 residues. Trimming removed 5 bases at V and 1 base at J, with 18 bases between. The V gene's germline CDR1 is SGHAT and CDR2 FQNNGV. Findings and limits, study-wide: The authors put forward the suggestion that each seasonal influenza vaccination may bring in only a limited number of new T cells.

This clonotype was seen ten or more times. Its antigen is not known. This sequence originates from a man in his fifties or sixties who received an inactivated influenza vaccine. The sample consisted of non-naive T cells sorted from PBMCs, taken on the day of vaccination. The chain uses TRBV11-2 and TRBJ2-7; D ambiguous. The CDR3 region is CASSPVEKKRSYEQYF. The CDR3 DNA reads as TGTGCCAGCAGCCCCGTCGAAAAGAAGAGGTCCTACGAGCAGTACTTC.